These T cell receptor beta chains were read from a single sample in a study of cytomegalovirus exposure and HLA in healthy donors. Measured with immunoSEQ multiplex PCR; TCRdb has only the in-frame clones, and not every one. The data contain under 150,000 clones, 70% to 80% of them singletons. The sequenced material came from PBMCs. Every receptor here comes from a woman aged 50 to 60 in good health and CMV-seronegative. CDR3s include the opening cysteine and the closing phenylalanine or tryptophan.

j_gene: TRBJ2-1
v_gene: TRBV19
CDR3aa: CASRQGLAASYNEQFF

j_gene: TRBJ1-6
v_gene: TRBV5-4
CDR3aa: CASSSRVNNSPLHF

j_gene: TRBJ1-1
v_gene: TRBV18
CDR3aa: CASSKGGEGTEAFF

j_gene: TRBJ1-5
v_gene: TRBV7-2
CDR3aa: CASSLWAGGQQPQHF

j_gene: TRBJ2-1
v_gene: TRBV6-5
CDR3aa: CASSQMAGEQFF

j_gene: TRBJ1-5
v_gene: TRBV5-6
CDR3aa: CASSFTGGSNQPQHF

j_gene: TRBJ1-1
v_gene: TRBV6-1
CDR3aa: CASSGGGGREAFF

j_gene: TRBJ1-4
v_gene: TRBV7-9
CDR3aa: CASSFRDSNEKLFF

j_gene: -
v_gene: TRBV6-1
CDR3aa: CASSVGTSYEQYF

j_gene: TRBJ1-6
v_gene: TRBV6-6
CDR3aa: CASSADRVNSPLHF

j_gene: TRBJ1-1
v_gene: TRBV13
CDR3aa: CASGKGGADTEAFF

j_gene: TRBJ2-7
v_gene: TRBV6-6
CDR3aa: CASSYNTYEQYF

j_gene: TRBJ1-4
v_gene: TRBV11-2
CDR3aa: CASSLDGGYNEKLFF

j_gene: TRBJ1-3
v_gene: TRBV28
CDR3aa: CASSFRGAGNTIYF

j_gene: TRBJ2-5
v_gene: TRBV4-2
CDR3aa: CASSHTSGGAQETQYF

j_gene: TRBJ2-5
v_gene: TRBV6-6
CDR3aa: CASTLGQGTPSQTQYF

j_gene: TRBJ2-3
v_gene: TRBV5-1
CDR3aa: CASSLEDRGKTDTQYF

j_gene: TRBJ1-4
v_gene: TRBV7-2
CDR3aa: CASSLGRAREKLFF

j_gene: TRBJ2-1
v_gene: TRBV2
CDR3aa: CASRLSGGAYNEQFF

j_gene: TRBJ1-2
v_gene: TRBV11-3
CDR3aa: CASSLDPQGGGYTF

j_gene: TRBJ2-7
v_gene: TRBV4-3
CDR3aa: CLGGVHEQYF

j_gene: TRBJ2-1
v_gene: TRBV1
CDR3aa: CTSSLHGFGGSSYNEQFF

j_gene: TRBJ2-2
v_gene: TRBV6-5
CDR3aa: CASHDRGQTGELFF

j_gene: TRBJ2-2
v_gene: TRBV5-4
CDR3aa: CASSMTGNTGELFF

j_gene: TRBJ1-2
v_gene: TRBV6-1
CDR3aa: CASSGGDRGGYTF

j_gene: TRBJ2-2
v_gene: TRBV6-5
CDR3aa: CASSYSKQHTGELFF

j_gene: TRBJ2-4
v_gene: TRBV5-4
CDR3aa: CASSLGGGARKNIQYF

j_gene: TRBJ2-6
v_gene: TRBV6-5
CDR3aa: CASSGGTDGANVLTF

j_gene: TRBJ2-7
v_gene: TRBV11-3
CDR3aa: CASSSGTRAPYEQYF

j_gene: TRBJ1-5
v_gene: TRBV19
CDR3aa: CASSSGTGFRGLNQPQHF

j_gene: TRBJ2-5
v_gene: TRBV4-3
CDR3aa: CASSQDRVVQETQYF

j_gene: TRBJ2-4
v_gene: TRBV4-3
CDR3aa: CASSQAYRAGRGNIQYF

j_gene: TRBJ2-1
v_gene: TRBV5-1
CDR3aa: CASSLGISGGDYNEQFF

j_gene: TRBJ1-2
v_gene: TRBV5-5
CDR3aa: CASSLGDKGGYGYTF

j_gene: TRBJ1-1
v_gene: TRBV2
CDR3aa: CASSRDRVDTEAFF

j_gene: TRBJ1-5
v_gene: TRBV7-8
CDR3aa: CASSRQGTGVGNQPQHF

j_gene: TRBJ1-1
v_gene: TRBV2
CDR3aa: CASSVQGNTEAFF

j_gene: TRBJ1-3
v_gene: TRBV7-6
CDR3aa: CASSPDTFSGNTIYF

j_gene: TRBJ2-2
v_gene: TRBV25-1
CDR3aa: CASRRGINTGELFF

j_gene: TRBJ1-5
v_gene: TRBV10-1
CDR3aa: CASSEAGGIGNQPQHF

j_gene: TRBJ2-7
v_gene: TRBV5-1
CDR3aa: CASSLGDNSYERYF

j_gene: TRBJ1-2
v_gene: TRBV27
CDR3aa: CATWTGGGYTF

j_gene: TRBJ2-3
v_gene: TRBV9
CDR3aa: CASSSGAGVWLDTQYF

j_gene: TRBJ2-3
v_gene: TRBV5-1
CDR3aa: CASSELAGGQGDTQYF